These T cell receptor beta chains were read from a single sample in a study of blood T cell repertoires in COVID-19. Here immunoSEQ multiplex PCR was the method, and the copy in TCRdb shows in-frame clones only, minus some. The sample includes about 370,000 clones, about 89% of them seen just once. Sequenced sample: peripheral blood. The receptors come from a woman aged 25 to 39 with COVID-19, enrolled during active disease. The CDR3 runs from the conserved cysteine through the conserved F or W. A D gene is named only where the DNA matches it firmly. The size of a clone is reported for some rows only, either as once, few or many, or as a class for expanded clones.

clone size: .
J gene: TRBJ1-3
D gene: TRBD1
V gene: TRBV5-8
CDR3 DNA: TGTGCCAGCAGCTTGGGTTTTCTGGGACAGGGCGAGGGAAACACCATATATTTT
CDR3 protein: CASSLGFLGQGEGNTIYF

clone size: .
J gene: TRBJ2-1
D gene: .
V gene: TRBV3-1/TRBV3-2
CDR3 DNA: TGTGCCAGCAGCCAAGGGGCAGGCGAGCAGTTCTTC
CDR3 protein: CASSQGAGEQFF

clone size: .
J gene: TRBJ2-2
D gene: .
V gene: TRBV5-1
CDR3 DNA: TGCGCCAGCAGAAATGGGCCCAGTAGCACCGGGGAGCTGTTTTTT
CDR3 protein: CASRNGPSSTGELFF

clone size: .
J gene: TRBJ1-6
D gene: TRBD1
V gene: TRBV11-2
CDR3 DNA: TGTGCCAGCAGCTTAGATCCGGACAGGGGTAGTTCACCCCTCCACTTT
CDR3 protein: CASSLDPDRGSSPLHF

clone size: .
J gene: TRBJ2-1
D gene: TRBD2
V gene: TRBV29-1
CDR3 DNA: TGCAGCGTTGAAAGGGGGTGGCTAGCGGGAGGTAATGAGCAGTTCTTC
CDR3 protein: CSVERGWLAGGNEQFF

clone size: .
J gene: TRBJ1-2
D gene: TRBD1
V gene: TRBV5-5
CDR3 DNA: TGTGCCAGCAGCTTGGTAGGTGGACAGGGCCCTTACTATGGCTACACCTTC
CDR3 protein: CASSLVGGQGPYYGYTF

clone size: .
J gene: TRBJ2-1
D gene: TRBD2
V gene: TRBV7-6
CDR3 DNA: TGTGCCAGCAGCTTAGTTGGGGGGGATGCCTACAATGAGCAGTTCTTC
CDR3 protein: CASSLVGGDAYNEQFF

clone size: .
J gene: TRBJ2-1
D gene: TRBD2
V gene: TRBV7-9
CDR3 DNA: TGTGCCAGCAGCTTAGACGTCCTAGCGGGAGTTGTAGCCAATGAGCAGTTCTTC
CDR3 protein: CASSLDVLAGVVANEQFF

clone size: .
J gene: TRBJ1-1
D gene: .
V gene: TRBV12-5
CDR3 DNA: TGTGCTAGTGGTTTCCCCGGGAACACTGAAGCTTTCTTT
CDR3 protein: CASGFPGNTEAFF

clone size: .
J gene: TRBJ2-3
D gene: TRBD2
V gene: TRBV7-9
CDR3 DNA: TGTGCCAGCAGCTTGAGGACTAGCTGGGGCACAGATACGCAGTATTTT
CDR3 protein: CASSLRTSWGTDTQYF

clone size: .
J gene: TRBJ1-5
D gene: TRBD1
V gene: TRBV6-2/TRBV6-3
CDR3 DNA: TGTGCCAGCACCCCTTCCGACAGGGGGTCGGGGGTATGGCAGCCCCAGCATTTT
CDR3 protein: CASTPSDRGSGVWQPQHF

clone size: .
J gene: TRBJ1-1
D gene: TRBD1
V gene: TRBV19
CDR3 DNA: TGTGCCAGTAGTACCCACAGGGGGCTAAGGTCGACTGAAGCTTTCTTT
CDR3 protein: CASSTHRGLRSTEAFF

clone size: .
J gene: TRBJ1-2
D gene: .
V gene: TRBV6-5
CDR3 DNA: TGTGCCAGCAGTTACGGGGAGGGAGACGGCTACACCTTC
CDR3 protein: CASSYGEGDGYTF

clone size: .
J gene: TRBJ2-3
D gene: .
V gene: TRBV25-1
CDR3 DNA: TGTGCCAGCACCTCCGAGACTAGCACAGATACGCAGTATTTT
CDR3 protein: CASTSETSTDTQYF

clone size: .
J gene: TRBJ1-4
D gene: .
V gene: TRBV7-2
CDR3 DNA: TGTGCCAGCAGCTTAAATCGGGGTGAAAAACTGTTTTTT
CDR3 protein: CASSLNRGEKLFF

clone size: .
J gene: TRBJ2-1
D gene: TRBD2
V gene: TRBV24-1
CDR3 DNA: TGTGCCACCTCGGTGGCCCCTGGGGGTAGCGGGAGATCTCGGAATGAGCAGTTCTTC
CDR3 protein: CATSVAPGGSGRSRNEQFF

clone size: .
J gene: TRBJ2-3
D gene: .
V gene: TRBV11-3
CDR3 DNA: TGTGCCAGCAGCTTTCCTGAGAGCACAGATACGCAGTATTTT
CDR3 protein: CASSFPESTDTQYF

clone size: .
J gene: TRBJ2-6
D gene: .
V gene: TRBV7-2
CDR3 DNA: TGTGCCAGCAGCTTAAGGGGCGGGATGTCTGGGGCCAACGTCCTGACTTTC
CDR3 protein: CASSLRGGMSGANVLTF

clone size: .
J gene: TRBJ1-5
D gene: TRBD1
V gene: TRBV3-1/TRBV3-2
CDR3 DNA: TGTGCCAGCAGTCCCACCCGGGACAGCTATCAGCCCCAGCATTTT
CDR3 protein: CASSPTRDSYQPQHF

clone size: .
J gene: TRBJ2-1
D gene: .
V gene: TRBV10-3
CDR3 DNA: TGTGCCATCAGTGGGCCAGGGGCCTACAATGAGCAGTTCTTC
CDR3 protein: CAISGPGAYNEQFF

clone size: .
J gene: TRBJ1-2
D gene: TRBD1
V gene: TRBV27
CDR3 DNA: TGTGCCAGCAGTAGGACAGGGACGAACTATGGCTACACCTTC
CDR3 protein: CASSRTGTNYGYTF

clone size: few
J gene: TRBJ1-6
D gene: .
V gene: TRBV18
CDR3 DNA: TGTGCCAGCTCACCACAGGGGTATAATTCACCCCTCCACTTT
CDR3 protein: CASSPQGYNSPLHF

clone size: .
J gene: TRBJ1-5
D gene: .
V gene: TRBV7-2
CDR3 DNA: TGTGCCAGCAGCCCAGACTGGGGCCAGCCCCAGCATTTT
CDR3 protein: CASSPDWGQPQHF

clone size: few
J gene: TRBJ2-1
D gene: .
V gene: TRBV2
CDR3 DNA: TGTGCCAGCAGTGAACCGATGCACCCTTCACCGGACACTCGATGGCCGTACAATGAGCAGTTCTTC
CDR3 protein: CASSEPMHPSPDTRWPYNEQFF

clone size: .
J gene: TRBJ2-1
D gene: .
V gene: TRBV29-1
CDR3 DNA: TGCAGCGGCCAGGGCGGATCCTACAATGAGCAGTTCTTC
CDR3 protein: CSGQGGSYNEQFF

clone size: few
J gene: TRBJ2-7
D gene: .
V gene: TRBV6-5
CDR3 DNA: TGTGCCAGCAGTTACACAGGGGGGGGATACGAGCAGTACTTC
CDR3 protein: CASSYTGGGYEQYF

clone size: .
J gene: TRBJ2-2
D gene: .
V gene: TRBV7-2
CDR3 DNA: TGTGCCAGCAGCTTTAGCTTACTGGCGGTCCGAGGCACCGGGGAGCTGTTTTTT
CDR3 protein: CASSFSLLAVRGTGELFF

clone size: .
J gene: TRBJ2-6
D gene: .
V gene: TRBV15
CDR3 DNA: TGTGCCACCAGCACTTGGACAGTTGGGGCCAACGTCCTGACTTTC
CDR3 protein: CATSTWTVGANVLTF

clone size: .
J gene: TRBJ2-7
D gene: TRBD1
V gene: TRBV15
CDR3 DNA: TGTGCCACCAGCAGAGCCGGACAGGGGTACGAGCAGTACTTC
CDR3 protein: CATSRAGQGYEQYF

clone size: few
J gene: TRBJ2-1
D gene: .
V gene: TRBV7-9
CDR3 DNA: TGTGCCAGCAGCCCTCTAGAGGGGGCCTACAATGAGCAGTTCTTC
CDR3 protein: CASSPLEGAYNEQFF

clone size: .
J gene: TRBJ2-1
D gene: TRBD2
V gene: TRBV28
CDR3 DNA: TGTGCCAGCAGCCTTAGCGGGAGGTTCTACAATGAGCAGTTCTTC
CDR3 protein: CASSLSGRFYNEQFF

clone size: .
J gene: TRBJ2-1
D gene: TRBD2
V gene: TRBV7-2
CDR3 DNA: TGTGCCAGCAGCCTGATAGGACTAGCCGGAGGGGAGCAGTTCTTC
CDR3 protein: CASSLIGLAGGEQFF

clone size: .
J gene: TRBJ2-3
D gene: .
V gene: TRBV11-2
CDR3 DNA: TGTGCCAGCAGCTTAGGGGTTGGCGGGGGCACAGATACGCAGTATTTT
CDR3 protein: CASSLGVGGGTDTQYF

clone size: .
J gene: TRBJ2-7
D gene: .
V gene: TRBV13
CDR3 DNA: TGTGCCAGCAGCCGCTCTAGGCACTACGAGCAGTACTTC
CDR3 protein: CASSRSRHYEQYF

clone size: .
J gene: TRBJ2-5
D gene: .
V gene: TRBV4-1
CDR3 DNA: TGCGCCAGCAGCCAAGGTGCAGGGGTTTTTCGAGAGACCCAGTACTTC
CDR3 protein: CASSQGAGVFRETQYF

clone size: once
J gene: TRBJ1-6
D gene: TRBD1
V gene: TRBV5-1
CDR3 DNA: TGCGCCAGCAGCTTGGGGGGACAGGGGTATTCACCCCTCCACTTT
CDR3 protein: CASSLGGQGYSPLHF

clone size: .
J gene: TRBJ1-4
D gene: .
V gene: TRBV6-2/TRBV6-3
CDR3 DNA: TGTGCCAGCAGTCCAGGGATTCTGGGGGAAAAACTGTTTTTT
CDR3 protein: CASSPGILGEKLFF

clone size: .
J gene: TRBJ1-5
D gene: .
V gene: TRBV5-8
CDR3 DNA: TGTGCCAGCAGCTTCTACACTAGGGCACAGTGGAATCAGCCCCAGCATTTT
CDR3 protein: CASSFYTRAQWNQPQHF

clone size: .
J gene: TRBJ2-5
D gene: TRBD1
V gene: TRBV6-5
CDR3 DNA: TGTGCCAGCAGTTGGGACAGGGAGCAAGAGACCCAGTACTTC
CDR3 protein: CASSWDREQETQYF

clone size: .
J gene: TRBJ2-3
D gene: TRBD2
V gene: TRBV7-8
CDR3 DNA: TGTGCCAGCAGCGCCCGTCGGGCGGGAGGGTACACAGATACGCAGTATTTT
CDR3 protein: CASSARRAGGYTDTQYF

clone size: .
J gene: TRBJ2-1
D gene: .
V gene: TRBV24-1
CDR3 DNA: TGTGCCACACAGGGTGAAGGACGTCACAATGAGCAGTTCTTC
CDR3 protein: CATQGEGRHNEQFF

clone size: .
J gene: TRBJ2-1
D gene: .
V gene: TRBV7-2
CDR3 DNA: TGTGCCAGCAGCTTCGATGGCGGGGATTACGATGAGCAGTTCTTC
CDR3 protein: CASSFDGGDYDEQFF

clone size: .
J gene: TRBJ1-5
D gene: TRBD1
V gene: TRBV2
CDR3 DNA: TGTGCCAGCCGCTACACCAGGGGGGATCAGCCCCAGCATTTT
CDR3 protein: CASRYTRGDQPQHF

clone size: .
J gene: TRBJ1-2
D gene: .
V gene: TRBV6-5
CDR3 DNA: TGTGCCAGCAGTCACGGTTATGGCTACACCTTC
CDR3 protein: CASSHGYGYTF

clone size: .
J gene: TRBJ2-1
D gene: .
V gene: TRBV2
CDR3 DNA: TGTGCCAGCGGACCTACTACTAGAACTGAGCAGTTCTTC
CDR3 protein: CASGPTTRTEQFF

clone size: .
J gene: TRBJ1-5
D gene: TRBD1
V gene: TRBV27
CDR3 DNA: TGTGCCAGCGGGGACAGTATAAATCAGCCCCAGCATTTT
CDR3 protein: CASGDSINQPQHF

clone size: .
J gene: TRBJ2-1
D gene: .
V gene: TRBV6-5
CDR3 DNA: TGTGCCAGCAGTTACAAGAGCTCCTACAATGAGCAGTTCTTC
CDR3 protein: CASSYKSSYNEQFF

clone size: .
J gene: TRBJ1-4
D gene: .
V gene: TRBV27
CDR3 DNA: TGTGCCAGCAGGGGGGGGGCCTATAATGAAAAACTGTTTTTT
CDR3 protein: CASRGGAYNEKLFF

clone size: few
J gene: TRBJ2-1
D gene: TRBD2
V gene: TRBV29-1
CDR3 DNA: TGCAGCGTTTCGGGACTAGCGGGTAACAATGAGCAGTTCTTC
CDR3 protein: CSVSGLAGNNEQFF

clone size: once
J gene: TRBJ1-2
D gene: .
V gene: TRBV2
CDR3 DNA: TGTGCCACCAGTGGACACACCTACTATGGCTACACCTTC
CDR3 protein: CATSGHTYYGYTF

clone size: .
J gene: TRBJ1-2
D gene: TRBD1
V gene: TRBV2
CDR3 DNA: TGTGCCAGCAGTGAAGCACGGACAGGGGGCGGGGGCTATGGCTACACCTTC
CDR3 protein: CASSEARTGGGGYGYTF

clone size: few
J gene: TRBJ2-1
D gene: .
V gene: TRBV2
CDR3 DNA: TGTGCCAGCAATTCTGGGCAGGGATCCTACAATGAGCAGTTCTTC
CDR3 protein: CASNSGQGSYNEQFF